This TCR beta chain appears in the sequencing data of a study of T cells in Graves' hyperthyroidism and ophthalmopathy (dated by TCRdb to between 2017 and 2020). Context from the whole study: Peripheral blood samples were taken at the time of initial diagnosis, prior to any treatment. The paper describes TCR Vbeta CDR3 sequencing of roughly 130 peripheral blood samples, made up of 40 to 45 ophthalmopathy patients, roughly 80 hyperthyroidism patients and 17 progressor patients. Prospective prediction of ophthalmopathy was tested in an independent validation cohort of approximately 18 hyperthyroidism patients and 15 to 17 patients who later progressed to ophthalmopathy. In addition, the study compared T-cell repertoires in thyroid tissue and in blood from about 6 Graves' hyperthyroidism patients. To identify distinguishing TCR V-J signatures, a discovery cohort of around 98 patients was used, comprising 40 to 45 with Graves' ophthalmopathy and approximately 58 with stable Graves' hyperthyroidism. For training and testing, the 110 or so patients in the discovery cohort were randomly divided in a 7:3 ratio. Once sampling was done, hyperthyroidism patients were given methimazole at a starting dose of 30 mg daily, whereas ophthalmopathy patients were given high-dose intravenous methylprednisolone. What the study reported, not specific to this receptor: No statistical method was used to set the sample size in advance, and investigators knew the group allocation. Most expanded thyroid clonotypes (frequency above 0.001) were also found in blood, which suggests that blood repertoires may mirror thyroid immune responses. In cross-validation, a model built on a 13 V-J signature told ophthalmopathy apart from stable hyperthyroidism with under 90% sensitivity and roughly 83% specificity, and in testing the same model reached 80%/75%. In validation, the model predicted progression to ophthalmopathy a median of roughly 6.5 months before onset, with over 55% sensitivity and 72.22% specificity.

The CDR3 contains 17 residues, cysteine and phenylalanine counted. CDR3 DNA only is kept here, 51 bases in frame from base 1. Trimming removed 0 bases from V and 0 bases from J, leaving 17 bases between the germline ends. For CDR1 and CDR2, the germline V gene (reference sequence) lists GTSNPN and SVGIG. The TCR beta CDR3 regions were amplified from RNA transcripts. The first round of RT-PCR for the TCR CDR3 was performed with the HTBI primer set and the Qiagen OneStep RT-PCR kit. A second multiplex PCR round built the libraries, followed by size selection and purification. Libraries were sequenced paired-end with 100 bp reads on an Illumina HiSeq2000. Processing in the source paper ran as follows. Raw data were processed with SOAPnuke, discarding reads with adapters, uncalled bases, mean Phred below 15, or no exact constant-primer or identifier match. COPE v1.2.5 was used to merge high-quality paired reads, and clonotypes were defined as unique nucleotide sequences. MiTCR v1.1 was used to align the clonotypes against IMGT TRBV, TRBD and TRBJ reference segments. The analysis was restricted to V-J combinations with a frequency above 0.0001, which together covered just over 98% of the repertoires. A TCS score was defined as the ratio of F50 (clonal expansion) to E x V (chaos), with BLOSUM62-based TCRdist applied between CDR3 peptides within each V-J. Welch's t-statistics and random forest reduced just over 500 V-J features to 13, which were used in a naive Bayes classifier (R e1071). TCRdb trimmed public reads at Q25 via fastp, called clones via MiXCR and kept in-frame beta chains. CDR3 protein sequences are deduplicated, and each keeps its most common genes and DNA. TCRdb's processing, not the authors', yielded these V and J calls. The sample has a few hundred thousand distinct CDR3 sequences on record, 15% to 20% of them singletons. The leading ten clones occupy 17% of the sample.

On this clonotype: Which antigen it targets is not known. Being one base from a much bigger clone, this may be a read error.

Ophthalmopathy patients had moderately to severely active disease, Clinical Activity Score of at least 3, NOSPECS grade of at least 4, and duration under 3 months. Any patient with an uncontrolled infection, another autoimmune disease, pregnancy or lactation was excluded. Diagnoses were established on the basis of clinical symptoms, serum thyroxine and TRAb, thyroid ultrasound, and orbital computed tomography. PBMCs were separated from over 9 ml of fresh peripheral blood using Ficoll-Paque density gradient centrifugation. Total RNA was extracted with Trizol reagent, and quality was checked on an Agilent 2100 Bioanalyzer.

Sample: blood. The sequence links TRBV30 to TRBJ1-2; TRBD1 is possibly the D segment (5 matching bases). The receptor was isolated from a woman under 30 with Graves' ophthalmopathy. The CDR3 corresponds to CAWSVWAPRGANYGYTF. The nucleotides read TGTGCCTGGAGTGTATGGGCGCCAAGGGGAGCTAACTATGGCTACACCTTC.